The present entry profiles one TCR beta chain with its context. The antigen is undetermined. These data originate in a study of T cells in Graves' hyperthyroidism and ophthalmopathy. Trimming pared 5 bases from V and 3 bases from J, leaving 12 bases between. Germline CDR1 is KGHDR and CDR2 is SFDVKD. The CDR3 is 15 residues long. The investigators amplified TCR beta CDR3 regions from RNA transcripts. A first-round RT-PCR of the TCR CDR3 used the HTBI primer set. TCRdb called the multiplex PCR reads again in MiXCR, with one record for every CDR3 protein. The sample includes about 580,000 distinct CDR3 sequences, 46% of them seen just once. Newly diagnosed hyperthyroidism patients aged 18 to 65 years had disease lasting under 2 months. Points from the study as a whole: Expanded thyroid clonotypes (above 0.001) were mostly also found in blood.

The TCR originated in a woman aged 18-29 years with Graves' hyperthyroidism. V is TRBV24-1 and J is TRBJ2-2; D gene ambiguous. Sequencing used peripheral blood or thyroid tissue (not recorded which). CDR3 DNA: TGTGCCACCAGTGCTCGAAGTCTGGACACCGGGGAGCTGTTTTTT. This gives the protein CATSARSLDTGELFF.